The 32 T cell receptor beta chains in this list originate from one sample, sequenced in a study of shared clonotypes between healthy human individuals. The table came from immunoSEQ multiplex PCR; TCRdb's copy has only in-frame clones and leaves some out. The repertoire holds roughly 2 million clones, 85% to 95% seen once, with approximately 0.13% in the top ten. Sequencing input: naive CD4+ T cells sorted from blood. The subset here: CD45RA+ positively selected. Receptor source: a man aged 18 to 30 in good health.

The V and J genes are TRBV10-1 and TRBJ2-4; D unclear. V was clipped by 1 base and J by 0 bases, with 10 bases between them. This CDR3 contains 16 residues. Germline-derived CDR1 and CDR2 are WNHNN and SYGVQD (reference sequence). The CDR3 reads CASSEFSNLAKNIQYF. The CDR3 DNA reads as TGCGCCAGCAGTGAGTTTTCCAATCTAGCCAAAAACATTCAGTACTTC.

The V call is TRBV27, the J call TRBJ2-7; D is possibly TRBD1 or TRBD2 (5 bases each). V was shortened by 4 bases and J by 2 bases, with 18 bases between the two germline ends. CDR1 and CDR2 (germline): MNHEY, SMNVEV (reference sequence). This CDR3 region has 16 residues. Here the CDR3 DNA reads TGTGCCAGCAGTTCCCGGGACCGCTTAGTGGCCTACGAGCAGTACTTC. Translation gives CASSSRDRLVAYEQYF.

V and J are TRBV27 and TRBJ2-7; 10 bases are a match to TRBD1. Germline assignment: CDR1 MNHEY and CDR2 SMNVEV (reference sequence). The CDR3 totals 15 residues. With V trimmed by 6 bases and J by 2 bases, 7 bases remained unmatched. CDR3 in amino acids: CASSQPGQGAYEQYF. The CDR3 DNA follows: TGTGCCAGCAGCCAGCCCGGACAGGGGGCCTACGAGCAGTACTTC.

The chain has TRBV19 and TRBJ1-2; 8 bases align to TRBD1. CDR1 and CDR2 from the germline V gene are LNHDA and SQIVND (reference sequence). V shed 4 bases and J 0 bases; nucleotides not matched to a gene: 10. The CDR3 has 17 residues. The CDR3 coding sequence is TGTGCCAGTAGTACCCCCGGACAGGGTTTTTCTAACTATGGCTACACCTTC. This codes for CASSTPGQGFSNYGYTF. Together with reference TRBV19 and TRBJ1-2, the CDR3 gives the full variable domain: DGGITQSPKYLFRKEGQNVTLSCEQNLNHDAMYWYRQDPGQGLRLIYYSQIVNDFQKGDIAEGYSVSREKKESFPLTVTSAQKNPTAFYLCASSTPGQGFSNYGYTFGSGTRLTVV.

The chain links TRBV7-2 to TRBJ1-4; D gene uncertain. V lost 5 bases and J 4 bases, leaving 14 bases between the germline ends. The CDR3 consists of 15 residues. The V gene's germline CDR1 is SGHTA and CDR2 FQGNSA. The CDR3 bases are TGTGCCAGCAGCAAAGGCAGCACACTTAATGAAAAACTGTTTTTT. This codes for CASSKGSTLNEKLFF.

The rearrangement joins TRBV10-3 to TRBJ2-3; 9 bases line up with TRBD2. Germline trimming cut 6 bases from V and 5 bases from J; bases unmatched to any gene: 12. The V gene's germline CDR1 is ENHRY and CDR2 SYGVKD. CDR3 length: 16 amino acids. CDR3 DNA: TGTGCCATCAGCCCCGGGACTAGCTTTTACCTAGATACGCAGTATTTT. It yields the protein CAISPGTSFYLDTQYF.

The chain joins TRBV27 to TRBJ1-2, with 8 bases fitting TRBD1. Germline-derived CDR1 and CDR2 are MNHEY and SMNVEV (reference sequence). The junction had 2 bases not matched to a gene; V was cut back by 3 bases and J by 5 bases. This CDR3 spans 13 amino acids. CDR3 in amino acids: CASSFQGAYGYTF. The CDR3 DNA reads as TGTGCCAGCAGTTTCCAGGGGGCATATGGCTACACCTTC.

For this clone: This sample includes further DNA sequences coding for the same CDR3. The genes are TRBV7-8 and TRBJ2-1; 7 nucleotides match TRBD2. CDR1 is SGHVS, CDR2 FQNEAQ, per germline. Trimming took 0 bases from V and 2 from J; bases not matched to a gene: 1. This CDR3 region has 15 residues. The DNA of the CDR3 is TGTGCCAGCAGCTTAGCGGGAGGGACCTACAATGAGCAGTTCTTC. Amino acids: CASSLAGGTYNEQFF.

Remarks on this clone: The sample holds other DNA sequences that translate to the same CDR3. This chain joins TRBV9 and TRBJ1-6, with 10 bases identical to TRBD1. This CDR3 has 15 residues. Germline V gene data show CDR1 as SGDLS and CDR2 as YYNGEE. V shed 0 bases and J 7 bases; nucleotides not matched to a gene: 1. CDR3 loop: CASSVGDRGNSPLHF. The CDR3 coding sequence is TGTGCCAGCAGCGTAGGGGACAGGGGCAATTCACCCCTCCACTTT.

This chain links TRBV4-3 with TRBJ2-3, with TRBD2 matching 15 bases. Per the germline V gene, CDR1 is LGHNA and CDR2 is YSLEER. Trimming at V came to 5 bases and at J to 3 bases, leaving 3 bases not matched to a gene. The CDR3 is 16 residues long. The CDR3 DNA reads TGCGCCAGCAGCTTCGGACTAGCGGGAGGGACAGATACGCAGTATTTT. It encodes CASSFGLAGGTDTQYF.

The gene calls are TRBV6-1 and TRBJ2-5; possibly TRBD1 for D (5 bases). Germline V lookup: CDR1 MNHNS, CDR2 SASEGT. The CDR3 has 10 amino acids. The V gene lost 9 bases and the J gene lost 5 bases, with 7 bases spanning the gap. CDR3 region: CASPGETQYF. DNA for the CDR3: TGTGCCAGTCCAGGGGAGACCCAGTACTTC.

Regarding this clone: This same CDR3 is encoded by further DNA sequences in the sample. The rearrangement joins TRBV6-1 to TRBJ1-3; D not resolved. V dropped 6 bases and J dropped 0 bases, with 3 bases sitting between them. In germline, CDR1 is MNHNS, CDR2 SASEGT. CDR3 length equals 12 residues. Here the CDR3 DNA reads TGTGCCAGCAGCAACTCTGGAAACACCATATATTTT. This sequence encodes CASSNSGNTIYF.

On this clone itself: Germline and junction disagree at one end, which may indicate a read error. This rearrangement joins TRBV6-1 to TRBJ2-2, with 7 bases that match TRBD2. The CDR3 extends over 15 amino acids. Germline V gives CDR1 MNHNS, CDR2 SASEGT. DNA for the CDR3: TGTGCCAGCAGGGAAGCGGGACCTCCAACCGGGGAGCTGTTTTTT. Its translation: CASREAGPPTGELFF.

The chain has TRBV11-3 and TRBJ2-1; D gene uncertain. Germline V gene lookup returns CDR1 SGHNT and CDR2 YENEEA. The V and J ends lost 3 bases and 5 bases respectively, with 8 bases between them. CDR3 length: 13 residues. The CDR3 DNA reads as TGTGCCAGCAGCTTTACGGCGGACAATGAGCAGTTCTTC. Translated: CASSFTADNEQFF.

V usage is TRBV27 and J usage is TRBJ2-4; TRBD1 agrees at 8 bases. With 5 bases clipped from V and 0 bases from J, the junction kept 6 bases outside the gene matches. CDR1 is MNHEY, CDR2 SMNVEV, per germline (reference sequence). CDR3 length equals 16 residues. This CDR3 reads CASSRQGNIAKNIQYF. The CDR3 DNA reads TGTGCCAGCAGTCGACAGGGGAATATAGCCAAAAACATTCAGTACTTC.

Of note for this clone: The sample contains more than one DNA sequence encoding this CDR3. The chain has TRBV5-1 and TRBJ1-4; no reliable D call. Germline CDR1 and CDR2: SGHRS and YFSETQ. This CDR3 region has 14 residues. V was trimmed by 0 bases and J by 3 bases, leaving 6 bases between them. The CDR3 is CASSLGGPNEKLFF. CDR3 sequence (DNA): TGCGCCAGCAGCTTGGGAGGGCCTAATGAAAAACTGTTTTTT.

The chain carries TRBV6-1 and TRBJ1-4; D gene ambiguous. The CDR3 is 15 residues long. V shed 4 bases and J shed 7 bases, with 16 bases lying between them. The germline gives CDR1 MNHNS, CDR2 SASEGT. The CDR3 is CASSGLGQVGEKLFF. For the CDR3, the DNA is TGTGCCAGCAGTGGGCTCGGGCAGGTTGGTGAAAAACTGTTTTTT.

The chain joins TRBV21-1 to TRBJ2-7. TRBV21-1 is shown as a pseudogene. This CDR3 has 12 amino acids. The CDR3 here is CASSRDSYEQYF. The DNA of the CDR3 is TGTGCCAGCAGCAGGGATTCCTACGAGCAGTACTTC.

The chain uses TRBV25-1 and TRBJ2-2; D is ambiguous. This CDR3 is built from 14 residues. Trimming cost V 4 bases and J 3 bases, with 9 bases left between them. Germline V gene lookup returns CDR1 MGHDK and CDR2 SYGVNS. The CDR3 DNA reads TGTGCCAGCAGTGGGATGAGATACACCGGGGAGCTGTTTTTT. It is translated as CASSGMRYTGELFF.

The CDR3 DNA sequence: TGTGCCAGTAGTACCCTCCCGGGACAGGGGGCTTCAGAGACCCAGTACTTC. Translated, it gives CASSTLPGQGASETQYF. This chain connects TRBV19 to TRBJ2-5; 12 bases align to TRBD1. V dropped 4 bases and J dropped 4; count of bases not matched to a gene: 10. The V gene's germline CDR1 is LNHDA and CDR2 SQIVND (reference sequence). This CDR3 has 17 amino acids. Looking up the rest from reference TRBV19 and TRBJ2-5 gives the full variable domain: DGGITQSPKYLFRKEGQNVTLSCEQNLNHDAMYWYRQDPGQGLRLIYYSQIVNDFQKGDIAEGYSVSREKKESFPLTVTSAQKNPTAFYLCASSTLPGQGASETQYFGPGTRLLVL.

This chain joins TRBV28 and TRBJ2-5; D tentatively fits TRBD1 or TRBD2 (5 bases each). The CDR3 sequence is 14 residues long. The V and J ends lost 4 bases and 5 bases respectively, with 14 bases between them. Germline V gives CDR1 MDHEN, CDR2 SYDVKM. CDR3: CASSSPRGYETQYF. Written as DNA, the CDR3 is TGTGCCAGCAGTTCACCCCGGGGCTACGAGACCCAGTACTTC.

CDR3 residues: CASSLRTPSGYNEQFF. DNA of the CDR3: TGTGCCAGCAGCCTGCGAACCCCCTCAGGGTACAATGAGCAGTTCTTC. The V and J genes are TRBV5-4 and TRBJ2-1; TRBD1 is a possible D gene (5 bases). CDR1 is SGHNT and CDR2 is YYREEE in the germline V gene (reference sequence). V lost 4 bases and J lost 4, with 18 bases in between. The CDR3 covers 16 residues.

The rearrangement joins TRBV6-5 to TRBJ2-3; D is unresolved. The CDR3 has 12 residues. V was cut by 6 bases and J by 6 bases, with 10 bases left in between. Germline V gives CDR1 MNHEY, CDR2 SVGAGI. CDR3 in DNA: TGTGCCAGCAGGGACCCCAAGGATACGCAGTATTTT. Translating it yields CASRDPKDTQYF.

This clone appeared once. This chain uses TRBV5-1 with TRBJ2-1; 11 bases map to TRBD1. Trimming cost V 4 bases and J 8 bases; bases outside gene matches: 8. The CDR3 extends over 15 amino acids. Germline lookup yields CDR1 SGHRS and CDR2 YFSETQ. The CDR3, as DNA: TGCGCCAGCAGCGTGGACAGGGGGCATATGGATGAGCAGTTCTTC. Translated, it gives CASSVDRGHMDEQFF.

With regard to this clone: At the DNA level, this CDR3 is encoded by other sequences in the same sample as well. The chain uses TRBV6-5 and TRBJ2-7, with TRBD1 identical over 11 bases. V dropped 6 bases and J dropped 2; count of bases not matched to a gene: 3. Per the germline V gene, CDR1 is MNHEY and CDR2 is SVGAGI. CDR3 length: 14 residues. CDR3 bases: TGTGCCAGCAGCAGGGGACAGGGGGCCTACGAGCAGTACTTC. It yields the protein CASSRGQGAYEQYF.

CDR3 protein: CAISPIIGTGTLLSGEQFF. The CDR3 coding sequence is TGTGCCATCAGCCCCATTATTGGGACAGGGACCCTTCTTTCGGGGGAGCAGTTCTTC. The J gene is TRBJ2-1, the V gene TRBV10-3; 9 bases are shared with TRBD1. This CDR3 contains 19 residues. V shed 6 bases, J shed 10 bases, and the junction held 25 bases outside the gene matches. Germline-derived CDR1 and CDR2 are ENHRY and SYGVKD.

The chain links TRBV13 to TRBJ1-4; 9 bases agree with TRBD1. J was trimmed by 6 bases and V by 5 bases; bases with no gene match: 7. CDR3 length: 15 amino acids. CDR1 is PRHDT, CDR2 FYEKMQ, per germline (reference sequence). The CDR3 spells CASSTGTGNHEKLFF. CDR3 sequence (DNA): TGTGCCAGCAGCACGGGGACAGGGAACCATGAAAAACTGTTTTTT.

V gene TRBV7-2 combines with J gene TRBJ2-1; 9 bases are shared with TRBD2. The CDR3 is 18 residues long. Per the germline V gene, CDR1 is SGHTA and CDR2 is FQGNSA. J lost 8 bases, V lost 5 bases, and 19 bases had no gene match. CDR3 in amino acids: CASSAEGTSGTSLDEQFF. DNA of the CDR3: TGTGCCAGCAGCGCCGAGGGGACTTCGGGGACTAGCCTCGATGAGCAGTTCTTC.

In DNA, the CDR3 is TGTGCCAGTGGGGTCTCCTCCCGGTTCACCGGGGAGCTGTTTTTT. It codes for CASGVSSRFTGELFF. V usage is TRBV19 and J usage is TRBJ2-2; D ambiguous. Trimming took 8 bases from V and 4 from J, leaving 17 bases between them. The CDR3 contains 15 residues. Per the germline V gene, CDR1 is LNHDA and CDR2 is SQIVND (reference sequence).

This clone was detected only once. The V call is TRBV5-1, the J call TRBJ2-1; the match to TRBD2 covers 11 bases. In germline, CDR1 is SGHRS, CDR2 YFSETQ. V dropped 4 bases and J dropped 3; count of bases not matched to a gene: 12. There are 18 residues in the CDR3. CDR3 sequence: CASSPPLAGGSSYNEQFF. CDR3 in DNA: TGCGCCAGCAGCCCTCCCCTAGCGGGAGGATCTAGCTACAATGAGCAGTTCTTC.

The chain joins TRBV7-6 to TRBJ2-3, with D maybe TRBD2 (5 bases). CDR1 is SGHVS and CDR2 is FNYEAQ in the germline V gene. V was pared by 3 bases and J by 6 bases, with 10 bases between. The CDR3 has 13 residues. CDR3 region: CASSFTSADTQYF. In DNA form, the CDR3 reads TGTGCCAGCAGCTTCACTAGTGCGGATACGCAGTATTTT.

The rearrangement links TRBV7-9 to TRBJ1-4; D remains unclear. The length of the CDR3 is 15 residues. Trimming shortened V by 1 base and J by 4 bases, and 10 bases separated the two germline ends. From germline, CDR1 is SEHNR and CDR2 FQNEAQ (reference sequence). CDR3 region: CASSLGGYNNEKLFF. CDR3 nucleotide sequence: TGTGCCAGCAGCTTAGGAGGGTACAATAATGAAAAACTGTTTTTT.